This entry describes one TCR beta chain. Its antigen remains unidentified. Data came from immunoSEQ multiplex PCR; TCRdb stores just in-frame clones and leaves some out. The table lists 50,000 to 70,000 clones, 91% of them singletons. The data were obtained in a study of OX40 agonist ivuxolimab in advanced cancers. Study-wide background: Ivuxolimab, which patients received intravenously every 2 weeks, was dosed at 0.01 to 10 mg/kg. Of the participants, approximately 36% had some prior anti-PD-1, anti-PD-L1 or anti-CTLA-4 therapy, which was allowed.

Study observations and caveats: The study observed clonal expansion of CD4+ and CD8+ blood T cells by week 6 at 0.1 to 3.0 mg/kg. Averaged across samples, CD8+ T cells carried more expanded clones than CD4+ did.

Germline-derived CDR1 and CDR2 are SGHTA and FQGNSA. The V end was cut by 1 base, the J end by 6 bases, with 4 bases between. This CDR3 region has 12 residues. The chain employs TRBV7-2 and TRBJ2-1, with D hard to call. This TCR was sampled from an adult with an advanced solid tumor such as melanoma, head and neck, liver or kidney cancer. This specimen was CD4+ or CD8+ T cells sorted from blood, taken in a trial of the OX40 agonist ivuxolimab. This chain's CDR3 is CASSLDVNEQFF. The CDR3 coding sequence is TGTGCCAGCAGCTTAGATGTCAATGAGCAGTTCTTC.